A selection of T cell receptor beta chains follows, all from one sample in a study of post-analysis software for immune sequencing data. TCRdb independently ran MiXCR on the PCR reads; one entry per CDR3 protein. The table has about 810,000 distinct CDR3 sequences, approximately 53% seen once. The material sequenced was blood. The receptors were gathered from a girl between 5 and 17 years old with multiple sclerosis. CDR3s include the opening cysteine and the closing phenylalanine or tryptophan. A D gene is named only where the DNA matches it firmly. Some rows have no size entry. The others give once, few or many, or a class for an expanded clone.

abundance	v_gene	len	d_gene	j_gene	CDR3aa	CDR3nt
few	TRBV7-2	15	-	TRBJ1-6	CASAVERNYNSPLHF	TGTGCCAGCGCAGTAGAGCGGAACTATAATTCACCCCTCCACTTT
once	TRBV25-1	15	-	TRBJ2-7	CASSELRTVDYEQYF	TGTGCCAGCAGTGAATTGCGGACGGTCGATTACGAGCAGTACTTC
-	TRBV7-2	14	TRBD2	TRBJ2-7	CASSLAGGGSEQYF	TGTGCCAGCAGCTTAGCCGGGGGGGGGAGCGAGCAGTACTTC
-	TRBV7-8	17	TRBD1	TRBJ2-7	CASSLDPGGGSSYEQYF	TGTGCCAGCAGCTTAGACCCAGGGGGTGGTAGCTCCTACGAGCAGTACTTC
few	TRBV29-1	14	TRBD1	TRBJ2-5	CSVVTGGPEETQYF	TGCAGCGTTGTCACAGGGGGCCCGGAGGAGACCCAGTACTTC
few	TRBV7-8	14	TRBD1	TRBJ1-2	CASSPRDRDYGYTF	TGTGCCAGCAGCCCCCGGGACAGGGACTATGGCTACACCTTC
-	TRBV29-1	13	-	TRBJ2-1	CSVDYSSYNEQFF	TGCAGCGTTGACTACAGCTCCTACAATGAGCAGTTCTTC
-	TRBV18	14	TRBD2	TRBJ2-5	CASSRPSGGETQYF	TGTGCCAGCTCACGACCCTCGGGGGGAGAGACCCAGTACTTC
few	TRBV18	13	-	TRBJ2-7	CASSPLGAYEQYF	TGTGCCAGCTCACCACTCGGAGCCTACGAGCAGTACTTC
once	TRBV20-1	15	-	TRBJ1-2	CSARGPGFLNHGYTF	TGCAGTGCTAGAGGGCCAGGCTTCCTTAACCATGGCTACACCTTC